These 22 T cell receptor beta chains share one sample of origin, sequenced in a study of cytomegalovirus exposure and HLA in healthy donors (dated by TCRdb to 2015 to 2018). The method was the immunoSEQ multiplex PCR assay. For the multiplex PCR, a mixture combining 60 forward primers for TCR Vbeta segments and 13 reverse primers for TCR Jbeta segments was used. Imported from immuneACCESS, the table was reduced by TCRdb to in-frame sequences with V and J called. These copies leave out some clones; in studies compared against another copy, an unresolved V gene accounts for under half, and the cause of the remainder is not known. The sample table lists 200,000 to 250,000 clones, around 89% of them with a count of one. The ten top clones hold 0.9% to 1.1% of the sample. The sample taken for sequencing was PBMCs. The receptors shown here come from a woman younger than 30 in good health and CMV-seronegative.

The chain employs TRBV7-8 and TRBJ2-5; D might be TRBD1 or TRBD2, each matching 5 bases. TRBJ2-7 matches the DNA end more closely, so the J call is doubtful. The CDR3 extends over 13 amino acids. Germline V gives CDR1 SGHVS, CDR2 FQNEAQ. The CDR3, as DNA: TGTGCCAGCAGCTTCATGGGGGCCTACGAGCAGTACTTC. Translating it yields CASSFMGAYEQYF.

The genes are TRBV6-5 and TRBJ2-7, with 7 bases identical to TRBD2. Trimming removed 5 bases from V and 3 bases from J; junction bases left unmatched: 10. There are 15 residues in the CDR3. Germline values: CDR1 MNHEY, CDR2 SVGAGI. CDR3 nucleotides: TGTGCCAGCAGTGGAGGGGACTATCTCTTCTACGAGCAGTACTTC. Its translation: CASSGGDYLFYEQYF.

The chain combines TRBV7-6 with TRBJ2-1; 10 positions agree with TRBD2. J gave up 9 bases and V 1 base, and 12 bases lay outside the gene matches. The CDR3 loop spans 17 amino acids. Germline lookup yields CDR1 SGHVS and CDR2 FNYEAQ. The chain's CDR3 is CASSLGGGSGGAVEQFF. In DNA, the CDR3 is TGTGCCAGCAGCTTAGGGGGAGGGAGCGGGGGGGCTGTTGAGCAGTTCTTC. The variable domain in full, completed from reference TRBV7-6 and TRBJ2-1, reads GAGVSQSPRYKVTKRGQDVALRCDPISGHVSLYWYRQALGQGPEFLTYFNYEAQQDKSGLPNDRFSAERPEGSISTLTIQRTEQRDSAMYRCASSLGGGSGGAVEQFFGPGTRLTVL.

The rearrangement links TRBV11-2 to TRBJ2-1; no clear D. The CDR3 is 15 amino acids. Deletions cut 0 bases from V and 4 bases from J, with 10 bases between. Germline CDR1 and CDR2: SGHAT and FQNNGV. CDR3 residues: CASSLESSGYNEQFF. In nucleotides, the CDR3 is TGTGCCAGCAGCTTAGAATCATCCGGGTACAATGAGCAGTTCTTC. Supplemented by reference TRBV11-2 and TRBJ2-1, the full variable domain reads EAGVAQSPRYKIIEKRQSVAFWCNPISGHATLYWYQQILGQGPKLLIQFQNNGVVDDSQLPKDRFSAERLKGVDSTLKIQPAKLEDSAVYLCASSLESSGYNEQFFGPGTRLTVL.

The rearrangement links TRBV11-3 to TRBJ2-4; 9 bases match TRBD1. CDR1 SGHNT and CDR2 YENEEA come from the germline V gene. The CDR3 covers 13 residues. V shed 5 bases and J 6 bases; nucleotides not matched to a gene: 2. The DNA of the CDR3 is TGTGCCAGCAGCACGGGACAGGGAAACATTCAGTACTTC. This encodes CASSTGQGNIQYF.

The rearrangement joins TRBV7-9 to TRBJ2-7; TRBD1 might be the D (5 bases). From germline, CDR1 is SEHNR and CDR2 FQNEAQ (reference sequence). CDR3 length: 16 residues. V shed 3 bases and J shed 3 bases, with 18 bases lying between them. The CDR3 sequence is CASSFGSDSSGYEQYF. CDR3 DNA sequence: TGTGCCAGCAGCTTTGGATCCGACAGTTCGGGCTACGAGCAGTACTTC.

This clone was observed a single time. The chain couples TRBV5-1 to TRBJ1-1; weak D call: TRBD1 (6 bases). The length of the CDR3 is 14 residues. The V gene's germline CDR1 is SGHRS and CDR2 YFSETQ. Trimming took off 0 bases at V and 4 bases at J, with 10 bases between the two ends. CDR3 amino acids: CASSLVGGLTEAFF. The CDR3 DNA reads TGCGCCAGCAGCTTGGTTGGGGGCCTCACTGAAGCTTTCTTT.

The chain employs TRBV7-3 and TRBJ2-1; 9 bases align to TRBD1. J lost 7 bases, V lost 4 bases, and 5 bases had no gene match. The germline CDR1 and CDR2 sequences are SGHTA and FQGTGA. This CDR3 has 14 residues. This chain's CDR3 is CASSWGQGVNEQFF. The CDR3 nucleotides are TGTGCCAGCAGCTGGGGACAGGGTGTGAATGAGCAGTTCTTC.

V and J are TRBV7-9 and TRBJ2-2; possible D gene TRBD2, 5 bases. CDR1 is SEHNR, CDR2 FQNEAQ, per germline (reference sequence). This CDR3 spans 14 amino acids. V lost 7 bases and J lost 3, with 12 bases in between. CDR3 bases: TGTGCCAGCACAGGTTACGGGGACACCGGGGAGCTGTTTTTT. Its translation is CASTGYGDTGELFF.

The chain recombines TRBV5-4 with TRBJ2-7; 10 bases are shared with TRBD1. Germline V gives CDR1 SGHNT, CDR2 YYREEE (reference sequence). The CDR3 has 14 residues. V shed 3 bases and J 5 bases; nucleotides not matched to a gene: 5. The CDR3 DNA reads TGTGCCAGCAGCTGGGGACAGGGGCGGGACGAGCAGTACTTC. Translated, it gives CASSWGQGRDEQYF.

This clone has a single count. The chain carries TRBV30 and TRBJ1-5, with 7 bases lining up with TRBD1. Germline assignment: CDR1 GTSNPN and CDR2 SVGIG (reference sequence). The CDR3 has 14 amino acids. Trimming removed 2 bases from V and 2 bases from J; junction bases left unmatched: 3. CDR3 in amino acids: CAWSPGQRNQPQHF. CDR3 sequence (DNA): TGTGCCTGGAGTCCGGGACAGCGCAATCAGCCCCAGCATTTT.

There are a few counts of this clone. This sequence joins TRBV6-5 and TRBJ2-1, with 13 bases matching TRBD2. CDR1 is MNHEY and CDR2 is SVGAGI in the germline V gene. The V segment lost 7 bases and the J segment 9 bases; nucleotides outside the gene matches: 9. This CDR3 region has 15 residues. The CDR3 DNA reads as TGTGCCAGCAACAAGGGACTAGCGGGGCTGGGTGAGCAGTTCTTC. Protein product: CASNKGLAGLGEQFF.

CDR3 bases: TGTGCCAGCAGCAATTTTATCCGGGAGAGGGGAGGTGAAAAACTGTTTTTT. It yields the protein CASSNFIRERGGEKLFF. The genes are TRBV7-9 and TRBJ1-4, with D maybe TRBD1 (5 bases). The CDR3 extends over 17 amino acids. V was shortened by 5 bases and J by 7 bases, with 23 bases between the two germline ends. Germline CDR1 SEHNR, CDR2 FQNEAQ (reference sequence).

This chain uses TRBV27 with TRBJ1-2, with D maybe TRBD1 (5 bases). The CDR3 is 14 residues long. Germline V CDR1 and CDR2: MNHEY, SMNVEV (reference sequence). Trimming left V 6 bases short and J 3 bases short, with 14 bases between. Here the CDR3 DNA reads TGTGCCAGCAGCCCGCGACAGCAGTACTATGGCTACACCTTC. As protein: CASSPRQQYYGYTF.

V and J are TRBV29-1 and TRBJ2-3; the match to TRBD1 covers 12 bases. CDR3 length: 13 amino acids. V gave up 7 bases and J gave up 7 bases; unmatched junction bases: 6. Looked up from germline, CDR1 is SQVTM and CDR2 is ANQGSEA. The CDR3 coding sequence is TGCAGCGACCGGGACAGGGGGCTGAATACGCAGTATTTT. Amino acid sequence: CSDRDRGLNTQYF.

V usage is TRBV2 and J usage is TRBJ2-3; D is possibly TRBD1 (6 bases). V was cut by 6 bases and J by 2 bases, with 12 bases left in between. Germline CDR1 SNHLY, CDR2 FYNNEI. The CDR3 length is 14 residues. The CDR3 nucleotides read TGTGCCAGCAGCAGGACAGCCTACACAGATACGCAGTATTTT. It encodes CASSRTAYTDTQYF.

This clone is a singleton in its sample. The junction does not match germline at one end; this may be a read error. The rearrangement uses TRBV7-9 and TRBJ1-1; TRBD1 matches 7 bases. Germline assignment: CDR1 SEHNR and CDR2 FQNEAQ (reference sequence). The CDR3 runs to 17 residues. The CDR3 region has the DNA TGTTCCAGCAGCTTAGCGACAGGGTCGCAAGCGTGGACTGAAGCTTTCTTT. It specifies CSSSLATGSQAWTEAFF.

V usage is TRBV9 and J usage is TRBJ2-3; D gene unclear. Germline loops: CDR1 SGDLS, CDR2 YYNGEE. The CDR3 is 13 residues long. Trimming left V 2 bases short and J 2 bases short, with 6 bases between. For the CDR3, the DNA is TGTGCCAGCAGCGTCCTAGACACAGATACGCAGTATTTT. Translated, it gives CASSVLDTDTQYF. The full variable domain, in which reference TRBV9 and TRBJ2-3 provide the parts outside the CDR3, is DSGVTQTPKHLITATGQRVTLRCSPRSGDLSVYWYQQSLDQGLQFLIQYYNGEERAKGNILERFSAQQFPDLHSELNLSSLELGDSALYFCASSVLDTDTQYFGPGTRLTVL.

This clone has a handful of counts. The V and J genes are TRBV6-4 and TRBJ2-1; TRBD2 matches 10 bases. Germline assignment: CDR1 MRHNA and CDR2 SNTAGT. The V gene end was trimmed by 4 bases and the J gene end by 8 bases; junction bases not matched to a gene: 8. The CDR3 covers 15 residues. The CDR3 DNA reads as TGTGCCAGCAGTGCCCTAGCGGGGGACATCGATGAGCAGTTCTTC. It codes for CASSALAGDIDEQFF.

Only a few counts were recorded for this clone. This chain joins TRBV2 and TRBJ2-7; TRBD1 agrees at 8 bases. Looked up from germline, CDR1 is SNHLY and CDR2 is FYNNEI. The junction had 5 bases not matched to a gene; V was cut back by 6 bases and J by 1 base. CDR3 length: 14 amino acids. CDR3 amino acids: CASRIQGVSYEQYF. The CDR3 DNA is TGTGCCAGCAGAATACAGGGGGTTTCCTACGAGCAGTACTTC.

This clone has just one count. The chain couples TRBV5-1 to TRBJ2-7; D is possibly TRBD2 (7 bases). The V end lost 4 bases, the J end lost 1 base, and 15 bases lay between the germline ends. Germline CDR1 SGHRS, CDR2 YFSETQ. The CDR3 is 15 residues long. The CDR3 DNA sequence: TGCGCCAGCAGCGCGGTGGGGGGGGCTTCCTACGAGCAGTACTTC. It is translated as CASSAVGGASYEQYF. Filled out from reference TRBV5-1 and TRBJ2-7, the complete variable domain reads KAGVTQTPRYLIKTRGQQVTLSCSPISGHRSVSWYQQTPGQGLQFLFEYFSETQRNKGNFPGRFSGRQFSNSRSEMNVSTLELGDSALYLCASSAVGGASYEQYFGPGTRLTVT.

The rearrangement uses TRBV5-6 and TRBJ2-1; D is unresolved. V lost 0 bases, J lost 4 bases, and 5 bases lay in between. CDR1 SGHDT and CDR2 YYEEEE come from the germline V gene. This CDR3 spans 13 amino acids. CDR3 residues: CASSLEPYNEQFF. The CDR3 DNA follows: TGTGCCAGCAGCTTGGAGCCGTACAATGAGCAGTTCTTC.